A selection of T cell receptor beta chains follows, all from one sample in a study of blood T cell repertoires in COVID-19. The table came from immunoSEQ multiplex PCR; TCRdb's copy has only in-frame clones and leaves some out. The sample holds about 190,000 clones; roughly 86% are singletons and the top ten take 5% to 6.5%. Sequencing was performed on peripheral blood. These receptors were taken from a woman in her seventies with active or convalescent COVID-19. Both conserved end residues are trimmed from each CDR3. Clone size is stated in some rows and not others, as once, few, many or a class when expanded.

v_call: TRBV28; clone_size: -; cdr3_aa: ASSLGPSTSYEQY
v_call: TRBV19; clone_size: -; cdr3_aa: ASSQGTEAF
v_call: TRBV5-1; clone_size: -; cdr3_aa: ASSTTGTTDTQY
v_call: TRBV29-1; clone_size: -; cdr3_aa: SALTELLAKNIQY
v_call: TRBV11-3; clone_size: -; cdr3_aa: ASSLVFGIGNEQF
v_call: TRBV24-1; clone_size: -; cdr3_aa: ATSDLLPGKGIPGNTIY
v_call: TRBV27; clone_size: -; cdr3_aa: ASSLRLAGVSYNEQF
v_call: TRBV5-1; clone_size: -; cdr3_aa: ASSFSQGNTGELF
v_call: TRBV19; clone_size: few; cdr3_aa: ASSIAGQGSYEKLF
v_call: TRBV20-1; clone_size: -; cdr3_aa: SASGETQY
v_call: TRBV5-1; clone_size: -; cdr3_aa: ASSAQVWTVNTEAF
v_call: TRBV19; clone_size: -; cdr3_aa: ASRTGAGELF
v_call: TRBV28; clone_size: -; cdr3_aa: ASRDGQDQIVEAF
v_call: TRBV7-9; clone_size: -; cdr3_aa: ASSLTTEYNEQF
v_call: TRBV18; clone_size: -; cdr3_aa: ASSPRDSGLPQY
v_call: TRBV27; clone_size: -; cdr3_aa: ASSFLGPYEQY
v_call: TRBV7-3; clone_size: -; cdr3_aa: ASSLRGQGTYNEQF
v_call: TRBV6-5; clone_size: few; cdr3_aa: ASSPRQDYGYT
v_call: TRBV19; clone_size: -; cdr3_aa: ASSTHQGSNSPLH
v_call: TRBV14; clone_size: -; cdr3_aa: ASSQHALARNTGELF
v_call: TRBV18; clone_size: -; cdr3_aa: ASSPGQGGLYEQY
v_call: TRBV5-4; clone_size: -; cdr3_aa: ASSLFAGSPGELF
v_call: TRBV6-2/TRBV6-3; clone_size: -; cdr3_aa: ASSYWARTDTQY
v_call: TRBV29-1; clone_size: -; cdr3_aa: SARQAGDTGELF
v_call: TRBV28; clone_size: -; cdr3_aa: ASSSAGTGSGNTIY
v_call: TRBV5-1; clone_size: -; cdr3_aa: ASSLELADYNEQF
v_call: TRBV19; clone_size: -; cdr3_aa: ASNPGGSMQETQY
v_call: TRBV28; clone_size: once; cdr3_aa: ASSNTGNYGYT
v_call: TRBV12-3/TRBV12-4; clone_size: -; cdr3_aa: ASRGQDNEQF
v_call: TRBV15; clone_size: -; cdr3_aa: ATSGGQGNYGYT
v_call: TRBV19; clone_size: -; cdr3_aa: ASSLLAAYGYT
v_call: TRBV19; clone_size: -; cdr3_aa: ASSIVGLAEGNEQF
v_call: TRBV7-3; clone_size: once; cdr3_aa: ASSLGRGNTEAF
v_call: TRBV7-3; clone_size: -; cdr3_aa: ASSLIRRATNCYNEQF
v_call: TRBV2; clone_size: -; cdr3_aa: ASSADRAGTQY
v_call: TRBV4-2; clone_size: few; cdr3_aa: ASSQVSGQSYEQY
v_call: TRBV3-1/TRBV3-2; clone_size: few; cdr3_aa: ASSPWTGNVDEQF
v_call: TRBV19; clone_size: -; cdr3_aa: ASRLRDYGYT
v_call: TRBV28; clone_size: -; cdr3_aa: ASRPNQETQY
v_call: TRBV11-2; clone_size: -; cdr3_aa: ASSQGGTATEEQY
v_call: TRBV5-4; clone_size: -; cdr3_aa: ASSFGQGVYNEQF
v_call: TRBV10-1; clone_size: -; cdr3_aa: ASTPSGSMSYEQY
v_call: TRBV25-1; clone_size: -; cdr3_aa: ASSHPGRGYEQY
v_call: TRBV28; clone_size: -; cdr3_aa: ASSPGGVSGEKLF
v_call: TRBV12-3/TRBV12-4; clone_size: -; cdr3_aa: ASSLKEYEQY
v_call: TRBV19; clone_size: -; cdr3_aa: ASSRTPYTEAF
v_call: TRBV9; clone_size: -; cdr3_aa: ASSFRSGSSTDTQY
v_call: TRBV5-1; clone_size: -; cdr3_aa: ASSPLARGTDTQY
v_call: TRBV6-5; clone_size: once; cdr3_aa: ASSYSRRGLYEQY
v_call: TRBV5-1; clone_size: few; cdr3_aa: ASSSDPGLENEQF
v_call: TRBV4-1; clone_size: many; cdr3_aa: ASSQDPRQGSSYEQY
v_call: TRBV11-2; clone_size: -; cdr3_aa: ASSTAQGRYEQY
v_call: TRBV11-1; clone_size: -; cdr3_aa: ASSPTLPEGTDTQY